Sequencing of this T cell receptor beta chain was carried out in a study of shared clonotypes between healthy human individuals. On the study more broadly: Plates per donor: three CD4 naive, three CD4 memory, two CD8 naive, one CD8 memory. Study outcomes and limitations: Despite large depth, rarefaction showed incomplete sorted-subset sequencing.

The CDR3 covers 14 residues. Trimming pared 5 bases from V and 10 bases from J, leaving 18 bases between. Germline V gene lookup returns CDR1 MNHEY and CDR2 SMNVEV (reference sequence). Selected positively for CCR7 and CD45RO-negative, naive CD8 cells excluded terminally differentiated effector memory CD45RA+ cells. The donors, all of them Caucasian adults, lived in Nashville, Tennessee. On this clone: The antigen remains undetermined.

Libraries were prepared by immunoSEQ multiplex PCR; TCRdb keeps only in-frame clonotypes and omits some of them. This table holds roughly 1,800,000 clones, roughly 94% found once. This clonotype originated in a man between 18 and 29 years old in good health. The J gene is TRBJ2-1, the V gene TRBV27; D is unclear. The sequenced material came from naive CD8+ T cells sorted from blood. The CDR3 nucleotides are TGTGCCAGCAGTATGACTGACTCACGGAGCGAGCAGTTCTTC. Translating gives CASSMTDSRSEQFF.